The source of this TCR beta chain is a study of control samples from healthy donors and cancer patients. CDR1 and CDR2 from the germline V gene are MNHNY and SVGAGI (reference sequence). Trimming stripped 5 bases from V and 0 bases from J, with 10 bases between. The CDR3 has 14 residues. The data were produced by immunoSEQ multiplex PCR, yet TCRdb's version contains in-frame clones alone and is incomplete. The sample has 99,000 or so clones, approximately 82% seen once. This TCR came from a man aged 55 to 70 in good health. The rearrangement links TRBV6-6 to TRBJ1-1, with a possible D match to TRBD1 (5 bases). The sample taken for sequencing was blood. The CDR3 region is CASSPGAMNTEAFF. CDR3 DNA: TGTGCCAGCAGTCCTGGGGCCATGAACACTGAAGCTTTCTTT.